This T cell receptor beta chain originates from a study of shared clonotypes between healthy human individuals. Germline V CDR1 and CDR2: WNHNN, SYGVQD (reference sequence). V lost 1 base and J 4 bases, leaving 12 bases between the germline ends. The CDR3 has 15 amino acids. Investigators spread the genomic DNA of each subset evenly over several immunoSEQ plates. Method: immunoSEQ multiplex PCR; TCRdb's copy keeps in-frame clones and lacks some. Of about a million clones listed, 60% to 85% are singletons. This rearrangement joins TRBV10-1 to TRBJ2-3; D possibly corresponds to TRBD2 (7 bases). Sample: memory CD4+ T cells from PBMCs. Indicated subset: CD45RA-negative fraction. This clonotype was obtained from a man younger than 35 in good health. Some clones in this sample may be carry-over from other donors' samples. CDR3 bases: TGCGCCAGCAGTGAGTTTGGGGGGGCAGCAGATACGCAGTATTTT. Its translation: CASSEFGGAADTQYF.